This record covers a single TCR beta chain. Its antigen is not identified. The data were taken from a study of long-term antiretroviral therapy in people with HIV. Study-wide findings and caveats: Post-ART, diversity grew, though it stayed under transplant donor control levels. Data on ART adherence, viral resistance or therapy changes were unavailable.

An immunoSEQ assay, version v3.0, was performed at survey level. Sequencing was performed with immunoSEQ multiplex PCR; in TCRdb, only in-frame clones are kept and a portion is missing. This sample yields over 10,000 clones, of which less than 90% are seen a single time; 22% belongs to the top ten. This CDR3 is 15 amino acids long. V was pared by 3 bases and J by 2 bases, with 8 bases between. Germline CDR1 reads KGHSH; CDR2 reads LQKENI. The specimen comprised unsorted PBMCs, sampled 2.1 years after starting antiretroviral therapy. This chain connects TRBV18 to TRBJ1-6, with D hard to call. The TCR originated in a middle-aged woman with HIV. The DNA for the CDR3 is TGTGCCAGCTCACCCGTCGGGACCTATAATTCACCCCTCCACTTT. Amino acids: CASSPVGTYNSPLHF.